This T cell receptor beta chain was identified during a study of molecular identifiers for immune sequencing clone quantification. Preparation methods for the bulk TCR libraries were those previously described, with listed TCR primers. TCRdb re-called the PCR reads through MiXCR, storing one row per CDR3 protein. The sample lists 100,000 or so distinct CDR3 sequences; roughly a third were seen once. Germline CDR1 reads SGDLS; CDR2 reads YYNGEE. This CDR3 has 13 residues. Notes on this clonotype: An end of the junction differs from the germline gene, which may be a read error.

The rearrangement uses TRBV9 and TRBJ1-5; no clear D gene. Sequences were obtained from naive CD8+ T cells from blood, with Jurkat cell RNA spiked in. Subset indicated: FACS-sorted CD8+CD4-CCR7+CD45RA+ naive T cells. This receptor was taken from a human donor in good health. Some libraries in this study had Jurkat cell RNA spiked in. This CDR3 reads CASSLGLNQPLHF. Written as DNA, the CDR3 is TGTGCCAGCAGCTTAGGCCTGAATCAGCCCCTGCATTTT. The complete variable domain, with remaining parts taken from reference TRBV9 and TRBJ1-5, reads DSGVTQTPKHLITATGQRVTLRCSPRSGDLSVYWYQQSLDQGLQFLIQYYNGEERAKGNILERFSAQQFPDLHSELNLSSLELGDSALYFCASSLGLNQPLHFGDGTRLSIL.